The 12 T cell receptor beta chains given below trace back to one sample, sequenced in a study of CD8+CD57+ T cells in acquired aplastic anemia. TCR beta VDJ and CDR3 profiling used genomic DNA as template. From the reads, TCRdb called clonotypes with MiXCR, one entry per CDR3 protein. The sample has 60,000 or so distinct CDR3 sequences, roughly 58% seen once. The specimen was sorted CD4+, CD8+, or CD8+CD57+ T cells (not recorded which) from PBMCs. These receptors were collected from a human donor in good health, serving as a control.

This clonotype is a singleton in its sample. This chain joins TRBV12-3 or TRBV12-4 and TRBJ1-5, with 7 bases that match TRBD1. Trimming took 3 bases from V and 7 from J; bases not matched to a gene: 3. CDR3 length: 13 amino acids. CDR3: CASSLGQRQPQHF. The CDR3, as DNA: TGTGCCAGCAGTTTGGGACAGAGGCAGCCCCAGCATTTT.

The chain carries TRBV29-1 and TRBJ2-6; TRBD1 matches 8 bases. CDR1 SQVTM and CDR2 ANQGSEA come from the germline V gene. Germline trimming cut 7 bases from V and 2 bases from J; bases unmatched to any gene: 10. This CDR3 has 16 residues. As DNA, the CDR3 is TGCAGCGCGTCAGGGGGCGCAGGGACTGGGGCCAACGTCCTGACTTTC. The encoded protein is CSASGGAGTGANVLTF.

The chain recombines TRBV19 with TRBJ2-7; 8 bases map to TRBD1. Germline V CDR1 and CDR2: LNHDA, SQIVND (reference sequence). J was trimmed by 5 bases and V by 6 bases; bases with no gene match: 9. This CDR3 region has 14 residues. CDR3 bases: TGTGCCAGTAGAACCGGACAGGGTAGCGACGAGCAGTACTTC. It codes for CASRTGQGSDEQYF.

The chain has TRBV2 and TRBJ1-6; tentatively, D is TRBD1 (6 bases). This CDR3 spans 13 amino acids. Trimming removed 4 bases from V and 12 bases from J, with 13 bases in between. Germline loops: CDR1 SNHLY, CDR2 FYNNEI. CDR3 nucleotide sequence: TGTGCCAGCAGTGCGGGGGGGCCCCAACCCCTCCACTTT. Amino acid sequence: CASSAGGPQPLHF. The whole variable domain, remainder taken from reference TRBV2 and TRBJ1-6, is EPEVTQTPSHQVTQMGQEVILRCVPISNHLYFYWYRQILGQKVEFLVSFYNNEISEKSEIFDDQFSVERPDGSNFTLKIRSTKLEDSAMYFCASSAGGPQPLHFGNGTRLTVT.

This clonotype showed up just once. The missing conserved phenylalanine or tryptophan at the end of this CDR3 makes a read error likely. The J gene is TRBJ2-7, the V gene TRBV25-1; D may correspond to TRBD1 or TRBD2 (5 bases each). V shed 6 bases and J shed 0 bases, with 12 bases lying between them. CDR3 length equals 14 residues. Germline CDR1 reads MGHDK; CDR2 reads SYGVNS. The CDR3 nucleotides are TGTGCCAGCAGCGAAGGGACGAACTCCTACGAGCAGTACCTC. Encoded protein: CASSEGTNSYEQYL.

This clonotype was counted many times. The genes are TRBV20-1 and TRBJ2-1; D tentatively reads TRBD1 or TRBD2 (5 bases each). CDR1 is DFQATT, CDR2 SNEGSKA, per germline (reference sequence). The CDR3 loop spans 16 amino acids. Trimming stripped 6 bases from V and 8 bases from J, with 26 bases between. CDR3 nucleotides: TGCAGTGCACCGGGGAAGTTCTGGGGGATAGGGGATGAGCAGTTCTTC. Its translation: CSAPGKFWGIGDEQFF.

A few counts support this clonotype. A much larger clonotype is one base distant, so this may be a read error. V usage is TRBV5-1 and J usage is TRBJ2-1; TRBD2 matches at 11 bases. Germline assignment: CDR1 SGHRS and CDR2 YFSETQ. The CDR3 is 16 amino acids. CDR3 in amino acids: CASSLALAGGDNEQSF. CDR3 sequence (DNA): TGCGCCAGCAGCTTGGCCTTAGCGGGAGGGGACAATGAGCAGTCCTTC.

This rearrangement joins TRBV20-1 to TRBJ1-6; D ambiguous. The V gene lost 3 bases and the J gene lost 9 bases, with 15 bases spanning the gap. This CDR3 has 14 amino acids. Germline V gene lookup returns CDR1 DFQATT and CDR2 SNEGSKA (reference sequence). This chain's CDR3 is CSASDYSQGSPLHF. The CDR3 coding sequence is TGCAGTGCTAGCGACTACTCACAAGGTTCACCCCTCCACTTT.

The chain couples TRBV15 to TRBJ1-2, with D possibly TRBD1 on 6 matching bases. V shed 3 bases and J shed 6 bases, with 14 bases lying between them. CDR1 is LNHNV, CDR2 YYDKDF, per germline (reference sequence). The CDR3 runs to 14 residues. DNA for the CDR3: TGTGCCACCAGCAGCCAACAGGGCGGCGATGGCTACACCTTC. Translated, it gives CATSSQQGGDGYTF.

The CDR3 protein is CASSVRGARGYGYTF. CDR3 nucleotide sequence: TGTGCCAGCAGTGTCAGGGGGGCACGGGGCTATGGCTACACCTTC. This chain connects TRBV2 to TRBJ1-2, with TRBD1 identical over 7 bases. J gave up 4 bases and V 4 bases, and 9 bases lay outside the gene matches. The V gene's germline CDR1 is SNHLY and CDR2 FYNNEI. There are 15 residues in the CDR3.

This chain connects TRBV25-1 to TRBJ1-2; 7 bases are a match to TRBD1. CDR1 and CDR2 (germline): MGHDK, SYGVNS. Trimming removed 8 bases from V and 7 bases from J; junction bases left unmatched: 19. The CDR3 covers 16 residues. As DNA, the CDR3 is TGTGCCAGCCAACCAGGGACAGTCTTTTTCGACTCTGGCTACACCTTC. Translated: CASQPGTVFFDSGYTF.

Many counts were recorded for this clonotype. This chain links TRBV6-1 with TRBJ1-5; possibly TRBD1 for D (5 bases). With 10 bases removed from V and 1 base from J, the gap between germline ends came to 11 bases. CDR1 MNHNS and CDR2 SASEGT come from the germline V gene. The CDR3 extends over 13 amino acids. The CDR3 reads CATGRDSNQPQHF. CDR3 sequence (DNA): TGTGCCACCGGCCGGGACAGCAATCAGCCCCAGCATTTT.